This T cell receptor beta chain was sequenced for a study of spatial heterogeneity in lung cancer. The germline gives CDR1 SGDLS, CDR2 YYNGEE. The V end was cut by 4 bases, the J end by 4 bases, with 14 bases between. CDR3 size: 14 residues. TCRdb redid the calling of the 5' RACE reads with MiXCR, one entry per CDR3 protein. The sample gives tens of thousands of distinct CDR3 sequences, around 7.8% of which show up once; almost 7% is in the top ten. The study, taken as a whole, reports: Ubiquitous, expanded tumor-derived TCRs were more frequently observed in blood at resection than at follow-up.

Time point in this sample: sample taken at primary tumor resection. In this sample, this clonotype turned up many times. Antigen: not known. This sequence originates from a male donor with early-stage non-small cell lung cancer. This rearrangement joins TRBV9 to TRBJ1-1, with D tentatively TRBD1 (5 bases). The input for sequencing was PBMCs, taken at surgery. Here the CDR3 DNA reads TGTGCCAGCAGCTCCCCAGGGACGATCACTGAAGCTTTCTTT. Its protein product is CASSSPGTITEAFF.